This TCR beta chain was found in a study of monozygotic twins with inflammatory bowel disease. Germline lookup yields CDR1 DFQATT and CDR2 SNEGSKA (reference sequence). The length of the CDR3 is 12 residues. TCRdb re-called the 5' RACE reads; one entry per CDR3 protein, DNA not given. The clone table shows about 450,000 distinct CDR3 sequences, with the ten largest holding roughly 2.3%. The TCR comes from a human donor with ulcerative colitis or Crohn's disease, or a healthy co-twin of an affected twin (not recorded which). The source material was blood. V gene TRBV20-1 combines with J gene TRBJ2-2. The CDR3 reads CSANKNTGELFF.